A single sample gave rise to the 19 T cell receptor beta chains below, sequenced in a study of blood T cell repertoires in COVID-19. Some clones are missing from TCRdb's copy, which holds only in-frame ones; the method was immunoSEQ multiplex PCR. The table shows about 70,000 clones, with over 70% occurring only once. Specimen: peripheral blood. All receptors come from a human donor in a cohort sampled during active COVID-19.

CDR3 region: CSGFDRGQGYTF. The CDR3 DNA sequence: TGCAGCGGTTTTGACAGGGGGCAAGGCTACACCTTC. This chain connects TRBV29-1 to TRBJ1-2; 10 bases are shared with TRBD1. The V and J ends lost 7 bases and 8 bases, in that order; junction bases with no gene match: 7. Germline V gene sequence: CDR1 SQVTM, CDR2 ANQGSEA. The CDR3 length is 12 residues. Looking up the rest from reference TRBV29-1 and TRBJ1-2 gives the full variable domain: SAVISQKPSRDICQRGTSLTIQCQVDSQVTMMFWYRQQPGQSLTLIATANQGSEATYESGFVIDKFPISRPNLTFSTLTVSNMSPEDSSIYLCSGFDRGQGYTFGSGTRLTVV.

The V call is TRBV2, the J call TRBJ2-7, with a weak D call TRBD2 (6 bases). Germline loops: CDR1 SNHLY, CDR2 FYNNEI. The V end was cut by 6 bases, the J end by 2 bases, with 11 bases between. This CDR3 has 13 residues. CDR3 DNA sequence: TGTGCCAGCAGGGGGGACTTACCCTACGAGCAGTACTTC. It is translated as CASRGDLPYEQYF.

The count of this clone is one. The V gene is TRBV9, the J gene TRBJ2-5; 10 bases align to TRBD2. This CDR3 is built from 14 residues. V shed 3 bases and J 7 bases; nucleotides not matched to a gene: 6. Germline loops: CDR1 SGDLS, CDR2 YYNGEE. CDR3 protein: CASSEGLAPGTQYF. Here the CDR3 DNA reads TGTGCCAGCAGCGAGGGACTAGCGCCAGGGACCCAGTACTTC.

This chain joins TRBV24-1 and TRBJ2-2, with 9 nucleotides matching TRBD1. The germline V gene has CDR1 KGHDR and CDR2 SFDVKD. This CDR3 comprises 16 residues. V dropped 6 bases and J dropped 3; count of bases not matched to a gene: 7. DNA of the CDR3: TGTGCCACCAGTTCTATCGGGACAGGGTACACCGGGGAGCTGTTTTTT. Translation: CATSSIGTGYTGELFF.

The CDR3 sequence: CASSQDGYGYTF. CDR3 sequence (DNA): TGCGCCAGCAGCCAAGACGGCTATGGCTACACCTTC. The chain joins TRBV4-1 to TRBJ1-2, with D unresolved. The germline gives CDR1 MGHRA, CDR2 YSYEKL. This CDR3 region has 12 residues. Between the trimmed V and J ends, which lost 0 bases and 4 bases, there was a span of 3 bases.

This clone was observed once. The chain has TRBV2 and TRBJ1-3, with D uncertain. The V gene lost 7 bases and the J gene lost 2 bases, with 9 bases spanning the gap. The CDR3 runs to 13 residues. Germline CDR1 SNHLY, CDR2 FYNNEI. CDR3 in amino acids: CASTVPPGNTIYF. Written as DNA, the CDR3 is TGTGCCAGCACGGTTCCCCCTGGAAACACCATATATTTT.

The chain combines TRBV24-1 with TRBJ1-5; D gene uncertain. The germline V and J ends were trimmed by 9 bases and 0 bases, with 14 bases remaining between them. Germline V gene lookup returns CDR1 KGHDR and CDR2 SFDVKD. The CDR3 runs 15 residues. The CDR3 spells CATADRSGSNQPQHF. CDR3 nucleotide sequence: TGTGCCACCGCCGACCGGTCGGGTAGCAATCAGCCCCAGCATTTT.

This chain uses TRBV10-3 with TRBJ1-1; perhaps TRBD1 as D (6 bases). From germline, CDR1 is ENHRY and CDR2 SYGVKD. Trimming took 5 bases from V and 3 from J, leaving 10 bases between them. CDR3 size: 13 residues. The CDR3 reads CAISTGIDTEAFF. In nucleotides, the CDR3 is TGTGCCATCAGTACAGGGATAGACACTGAAGCTTTCTTT.

CDR3 sequence (DNA): TGTGCCAGCAGTACCTCCGACAGGGTGACCAGTGGCTACACCTTC. Translated, it gives CASSTSDRVTSGYTF. The chain couples TRBV6-5 to TRBJ1-2; 7 bases are shared with TRBD1. There are 15 residues in the CDR3. Germline V lookup: CDR1 MNHEY, CDR2 SVGAGI. V was pared by 5 bases and J by 7 bases, with 13 bases of the junction left unmatched.

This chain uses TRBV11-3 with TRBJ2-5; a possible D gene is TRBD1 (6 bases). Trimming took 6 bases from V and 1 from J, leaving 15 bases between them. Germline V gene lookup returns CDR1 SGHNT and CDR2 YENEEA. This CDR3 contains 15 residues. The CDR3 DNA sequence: TGTGCCAGCAGTTTCGGATTGGACAGCCAAGAGACCCAGTACTTC. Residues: CASSFGLDSQETQYF. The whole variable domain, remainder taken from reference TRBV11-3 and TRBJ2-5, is EAGVVQSPRYKIIEKKQPVAFWCNPISGHNTLYWYLQNLGQGPELLIRYENEEAVDDSQLPKDRFSAERLKGVDSTLKIQPAELGDSAVYLCASSFGLDSQETQYFGPGTRLLVL.

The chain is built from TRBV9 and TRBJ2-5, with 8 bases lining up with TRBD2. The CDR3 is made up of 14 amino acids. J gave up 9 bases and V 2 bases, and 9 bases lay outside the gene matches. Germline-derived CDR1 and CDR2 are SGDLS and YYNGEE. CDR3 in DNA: TGTGCCAGCAGCGTGAGCGGGGGACCCATGGCCCAGTACTTC. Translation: CASSVSGGPMAQYF.

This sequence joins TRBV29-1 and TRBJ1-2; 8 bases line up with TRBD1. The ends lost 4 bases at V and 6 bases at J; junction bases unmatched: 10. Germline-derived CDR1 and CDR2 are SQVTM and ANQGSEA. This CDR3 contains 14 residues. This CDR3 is CSVARHSGGHGYTF. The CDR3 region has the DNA TGCAGCGTTGCCCGCCACTCAGGGGGCCATGGCTACACCTTC.

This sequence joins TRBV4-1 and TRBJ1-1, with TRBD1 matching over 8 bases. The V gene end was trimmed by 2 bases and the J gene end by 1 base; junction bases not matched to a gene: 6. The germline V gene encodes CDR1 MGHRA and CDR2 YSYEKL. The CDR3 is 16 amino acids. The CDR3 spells CASSQSGQGTNTEAFF. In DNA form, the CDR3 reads TGCGCCAGCAGCCAATCCGGACAGGGAACGAACACTGAAGCTTTCTTT.

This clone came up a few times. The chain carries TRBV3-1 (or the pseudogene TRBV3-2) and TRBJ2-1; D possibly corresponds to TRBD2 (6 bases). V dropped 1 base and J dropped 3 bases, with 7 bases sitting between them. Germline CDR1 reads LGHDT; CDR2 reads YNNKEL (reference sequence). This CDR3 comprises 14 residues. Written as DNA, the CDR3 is TGTGCCAGCAGCCAAGCGGGGGACTACAATGAGCAGTTCTTC. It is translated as CASSQAGDYNEQFF.

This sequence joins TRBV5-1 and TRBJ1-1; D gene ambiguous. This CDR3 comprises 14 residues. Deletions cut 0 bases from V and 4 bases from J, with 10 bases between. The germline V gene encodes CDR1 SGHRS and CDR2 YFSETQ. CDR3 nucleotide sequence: TGCGCCAGCAGCTTGGCCCCGGGAATCACTGAAGCTTTCTTT. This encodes CASSLAPGITEAFF.

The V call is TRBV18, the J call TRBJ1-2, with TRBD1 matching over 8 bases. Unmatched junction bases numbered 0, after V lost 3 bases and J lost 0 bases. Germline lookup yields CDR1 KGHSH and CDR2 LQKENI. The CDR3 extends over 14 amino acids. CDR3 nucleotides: TGTGCCAGCTCACCGGGACAGGCTAACTATGGCTACACCTTC. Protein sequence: CASSPGQANYGYTF.

The chain's CDR3 is CASGGTGELFF. In DNA, the CDR3 is TGTGCCAGCGGGGGGACCGGGGAGCTGTTTTTT. This sequence joins TRBV2 and TRBJ2-2; maybe TRBD2 (6 bases). The germline CDR1 and CDR2 sequences are SNHLY and FYNNEI. The CDR3 extends over 11 amino acids. The V end was cut by 8 bases, the J end by 5 bases, with 6 bases between.

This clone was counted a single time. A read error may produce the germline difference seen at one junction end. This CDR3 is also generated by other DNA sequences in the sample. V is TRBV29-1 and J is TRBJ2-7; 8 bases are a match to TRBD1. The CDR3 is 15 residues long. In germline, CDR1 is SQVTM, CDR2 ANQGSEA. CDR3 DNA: TGCAGCGCCGAAATCGGACAGGGTAGCTCCTACGAACAGTACTTC. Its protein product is CSAEIGQGSSYEQYF.

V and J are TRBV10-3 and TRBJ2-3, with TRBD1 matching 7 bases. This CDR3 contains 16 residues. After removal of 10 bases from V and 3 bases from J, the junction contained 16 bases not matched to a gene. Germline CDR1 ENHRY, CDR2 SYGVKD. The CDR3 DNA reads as TGTGCCACCTGGACCGGTTCCCAACAGGGGACAGATACGCAGTATTTT. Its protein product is CATWTGSQQGTDTQYF.